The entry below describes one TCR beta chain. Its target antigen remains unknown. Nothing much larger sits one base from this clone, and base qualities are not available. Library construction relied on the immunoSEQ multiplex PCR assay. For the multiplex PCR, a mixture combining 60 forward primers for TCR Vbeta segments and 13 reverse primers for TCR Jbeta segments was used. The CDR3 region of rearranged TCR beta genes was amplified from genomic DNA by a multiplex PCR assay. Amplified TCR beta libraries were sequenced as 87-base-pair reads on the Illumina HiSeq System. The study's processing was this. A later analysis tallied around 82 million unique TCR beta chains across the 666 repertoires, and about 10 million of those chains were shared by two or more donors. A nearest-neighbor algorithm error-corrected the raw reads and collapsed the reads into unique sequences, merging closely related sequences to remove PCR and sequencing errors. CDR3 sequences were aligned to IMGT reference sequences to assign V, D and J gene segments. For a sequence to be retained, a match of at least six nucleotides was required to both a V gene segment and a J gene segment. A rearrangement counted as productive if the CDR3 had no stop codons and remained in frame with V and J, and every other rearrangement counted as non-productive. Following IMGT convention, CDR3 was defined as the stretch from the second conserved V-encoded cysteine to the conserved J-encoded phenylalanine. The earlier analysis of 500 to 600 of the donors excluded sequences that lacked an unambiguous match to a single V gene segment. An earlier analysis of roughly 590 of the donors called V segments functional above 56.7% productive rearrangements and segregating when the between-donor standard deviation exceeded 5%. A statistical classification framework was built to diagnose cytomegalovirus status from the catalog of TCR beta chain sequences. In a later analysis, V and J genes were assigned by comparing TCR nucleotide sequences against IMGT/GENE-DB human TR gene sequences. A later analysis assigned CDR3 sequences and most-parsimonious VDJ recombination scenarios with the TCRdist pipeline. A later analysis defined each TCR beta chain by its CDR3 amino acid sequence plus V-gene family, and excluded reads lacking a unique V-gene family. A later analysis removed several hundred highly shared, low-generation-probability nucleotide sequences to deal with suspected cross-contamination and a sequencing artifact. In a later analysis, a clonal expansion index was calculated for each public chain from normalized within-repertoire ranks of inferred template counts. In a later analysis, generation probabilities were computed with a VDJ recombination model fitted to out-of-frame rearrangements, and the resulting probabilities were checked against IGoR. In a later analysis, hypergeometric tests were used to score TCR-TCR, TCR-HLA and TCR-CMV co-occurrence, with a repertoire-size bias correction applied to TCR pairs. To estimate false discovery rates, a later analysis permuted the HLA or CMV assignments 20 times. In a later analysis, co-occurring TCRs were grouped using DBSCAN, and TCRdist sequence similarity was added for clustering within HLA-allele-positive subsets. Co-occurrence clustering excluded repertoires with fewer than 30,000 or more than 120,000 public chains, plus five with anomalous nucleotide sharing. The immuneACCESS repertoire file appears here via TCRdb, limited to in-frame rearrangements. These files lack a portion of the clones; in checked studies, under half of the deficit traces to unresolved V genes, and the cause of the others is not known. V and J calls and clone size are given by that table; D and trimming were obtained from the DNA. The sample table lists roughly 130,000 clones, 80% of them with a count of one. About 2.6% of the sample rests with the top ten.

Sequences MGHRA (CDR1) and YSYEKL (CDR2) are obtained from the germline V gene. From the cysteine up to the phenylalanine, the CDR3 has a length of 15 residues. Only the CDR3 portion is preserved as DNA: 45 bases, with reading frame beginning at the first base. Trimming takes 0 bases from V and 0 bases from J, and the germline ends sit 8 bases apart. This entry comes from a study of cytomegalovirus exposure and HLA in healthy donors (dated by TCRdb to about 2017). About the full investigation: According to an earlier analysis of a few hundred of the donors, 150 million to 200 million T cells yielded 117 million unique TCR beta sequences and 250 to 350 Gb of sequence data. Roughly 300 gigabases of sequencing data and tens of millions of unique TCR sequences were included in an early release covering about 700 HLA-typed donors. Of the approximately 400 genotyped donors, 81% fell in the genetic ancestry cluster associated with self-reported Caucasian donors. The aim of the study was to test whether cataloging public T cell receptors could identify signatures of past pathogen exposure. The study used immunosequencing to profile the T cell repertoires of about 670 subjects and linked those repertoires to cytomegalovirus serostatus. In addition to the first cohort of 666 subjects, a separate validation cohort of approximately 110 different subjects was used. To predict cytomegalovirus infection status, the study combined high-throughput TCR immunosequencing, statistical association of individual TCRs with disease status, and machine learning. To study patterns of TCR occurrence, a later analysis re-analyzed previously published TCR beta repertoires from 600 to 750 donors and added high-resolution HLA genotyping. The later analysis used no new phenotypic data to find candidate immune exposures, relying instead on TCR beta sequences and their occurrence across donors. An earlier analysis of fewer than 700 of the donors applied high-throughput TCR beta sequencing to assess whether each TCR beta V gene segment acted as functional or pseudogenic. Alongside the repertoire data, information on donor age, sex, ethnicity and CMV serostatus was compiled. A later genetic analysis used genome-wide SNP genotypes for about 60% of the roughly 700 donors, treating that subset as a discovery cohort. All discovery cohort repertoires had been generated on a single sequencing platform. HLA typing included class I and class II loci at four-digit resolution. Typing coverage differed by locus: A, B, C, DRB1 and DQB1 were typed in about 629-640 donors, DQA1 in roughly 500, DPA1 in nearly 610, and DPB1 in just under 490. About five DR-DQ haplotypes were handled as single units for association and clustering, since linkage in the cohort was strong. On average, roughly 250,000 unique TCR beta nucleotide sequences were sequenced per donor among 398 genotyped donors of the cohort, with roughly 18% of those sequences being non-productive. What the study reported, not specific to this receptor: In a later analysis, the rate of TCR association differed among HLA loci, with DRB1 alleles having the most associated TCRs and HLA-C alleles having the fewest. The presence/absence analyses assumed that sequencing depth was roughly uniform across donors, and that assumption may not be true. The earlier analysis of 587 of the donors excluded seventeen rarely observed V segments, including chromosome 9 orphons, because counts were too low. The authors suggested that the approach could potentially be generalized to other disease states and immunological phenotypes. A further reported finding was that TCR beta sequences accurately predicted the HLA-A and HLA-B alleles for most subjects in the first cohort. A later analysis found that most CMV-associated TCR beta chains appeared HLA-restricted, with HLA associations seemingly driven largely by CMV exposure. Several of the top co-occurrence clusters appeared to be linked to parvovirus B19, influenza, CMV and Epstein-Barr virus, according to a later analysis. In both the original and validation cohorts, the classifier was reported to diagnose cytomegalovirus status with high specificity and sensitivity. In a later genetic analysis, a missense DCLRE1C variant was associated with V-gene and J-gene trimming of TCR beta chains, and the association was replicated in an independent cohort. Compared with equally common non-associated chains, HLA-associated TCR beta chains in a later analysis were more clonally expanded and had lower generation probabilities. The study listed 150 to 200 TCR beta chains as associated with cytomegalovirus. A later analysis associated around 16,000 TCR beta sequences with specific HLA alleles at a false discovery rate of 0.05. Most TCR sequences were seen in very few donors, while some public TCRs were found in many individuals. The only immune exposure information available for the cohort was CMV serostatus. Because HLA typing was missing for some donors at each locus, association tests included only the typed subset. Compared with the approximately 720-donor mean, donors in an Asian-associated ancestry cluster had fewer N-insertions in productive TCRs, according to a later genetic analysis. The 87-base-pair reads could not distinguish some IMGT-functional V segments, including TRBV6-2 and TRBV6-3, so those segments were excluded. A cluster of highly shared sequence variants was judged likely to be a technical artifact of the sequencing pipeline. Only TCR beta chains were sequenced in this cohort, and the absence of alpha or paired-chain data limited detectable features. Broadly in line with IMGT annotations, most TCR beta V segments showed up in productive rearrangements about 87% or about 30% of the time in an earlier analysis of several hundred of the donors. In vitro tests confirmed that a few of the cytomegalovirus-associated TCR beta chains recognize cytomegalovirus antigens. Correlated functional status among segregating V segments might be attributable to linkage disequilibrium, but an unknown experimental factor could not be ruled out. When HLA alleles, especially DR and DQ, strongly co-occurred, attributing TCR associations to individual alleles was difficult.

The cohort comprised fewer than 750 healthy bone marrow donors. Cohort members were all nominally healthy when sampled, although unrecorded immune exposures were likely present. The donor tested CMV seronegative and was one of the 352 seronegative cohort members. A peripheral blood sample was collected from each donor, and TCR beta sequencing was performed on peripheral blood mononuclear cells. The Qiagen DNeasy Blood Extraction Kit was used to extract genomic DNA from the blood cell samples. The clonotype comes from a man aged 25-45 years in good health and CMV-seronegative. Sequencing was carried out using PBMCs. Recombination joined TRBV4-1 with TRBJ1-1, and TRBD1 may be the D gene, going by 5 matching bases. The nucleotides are TGCGCCAGCAGCCAAGATCCAGGGTTGAACACTGAAGCTTTCTTT. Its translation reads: CASSQDPGLNTEAFF.